This entry lists 16 T cell receptor beta chains sequenced from one sample in a study of shared clonotypes between healthy human individuals. Naive-designated CD8 cells lacked CD45RO, were positively enriched for CCR7, and omitted terminally differentiated effector memory CD45RA+ cells. Produced via immunoSEQ multiplex PCR; TCRdb's table is partial and in-frame only. The data show over 2,000,000 clones, around 93% seen once. Material for sequencing was naive CD8+ T cells from PBMCs. The receptors stem from a man in his late teens or twenties in good health. Some clones in this sample may be carry-over from other donors' samples.

This rearrangement joins TRBV29-1 to TRBJ2-7; 9 nucleotides agree with TRBD1. V was pared by 1 base and J by 0 bases, with 7 bases of the junction left unmatched. The CDR3 loop spans 16 amino acids. Germline values: CDR1 SQVTM, CDR2 ANQGSEA. In nucleotides, the CDR3 is TGCAGCGTTGAAGCGAAGGACAGGGGTCGCTCCTACGAGCAGTACTTC. Translated, it gives CSVEAKDRGRSYEQYF.

Turning to this clone: Distinct nucleotide sequences in the sample also encode this CDR3. The chain links TRBV15 to TRBJ2-2; no reliable D call. With 0 bases removed from V and 7 bases from J, the gap between germline ends came to 3 bases. CDR1 and CDR2 from the germline V gene are LNHNV and YYDKDF (reference sequence). The CDR3 covers 12 residues. The CDR3 nucleotides are TGTGCCACCAGCAGAGATAACGGGGAGCTGTTTTTT. This encodes CATSRDNGELFF.

The CDR3 protein is CASSHTPGLAGDYNEQFF. As DNA, the CDR3 is TGCGCCAGCAGCCATACCCCGGGACTAGCGGGAGATTACAATGAGCAGTTCTTC. J is TRBJ2-1 and V is TRBV4-1; 14 bases are shared with TRBD2. The length of the CDR3 is 18 residues. J lost 4 bases, V lost 3 bases, and 8 bases had no gene match. Germline CDR1 MGHRA, CDR2 YSYEKL.

This chain links TRBV15 with TRBJ1-1; D might be TRBD1 (6 bases). Germline-derived CDR1 and CDR2 are LNHNV and YYDKDF (reference sequence). This CDR3 is built from 14 residues. Trimming pared 6 bases from V and 6 bases from J, leaving 17 bases between. The CDR3 region has the DNA TGTGCCACCAGTGATAGGCAGGGGTTCCCTGAAGCTTTCTTT. Translation gives CATSDRQGFPEAFF.

The genes are TRBV7-3 and TRBJ2-1; 9 bases line up with TRBD2. Per germline, CDR1 SGHTA and CDR2 FQGTGA. CDR3 size: 18 residues. After removal of 1 base from V and 0 bases from J, the junction contained 7 bases not matched to a gene. CDR3 bases: TGTGCCAGCAGCTTAAGGGGCGGGAGGGAGAGCTCCTACAATGAGCAGTTCTTC. Translation: CASSLRGGRESSYNEQFF. The variable domain in full, completed from reference TRBV7-3 and TRBJ2-1, reads GAGVSQTPSNKVTEKGKYVELRCDPISGHTALYWYRQSLGQGPEFLIYFQGTGAADDSGLPNDRFFAVRPEGSVSTLKIQRTERGDSAVYLCASSLRGGRESSYNEQFFGPGTRLTVL.

A remark on this clone: Different DNA sequences within this sample yield the same CDR3. V and J are TRBV15 and TRBJ2-7, with D possibly TRBD1 on 5 matching bases. The ends were cut back, 1 base at V and 4 bases at J, with 14 bases in the middle. The CDR3 consists of 15 residues. Germline CDR1 and CDR2: LNHNV and YYDKDF (reference sequence). CDR3 DNA: TGTGCCACCAGCAGAGGGGCAGGGATCGTATACGAGCAGTACTTC. It translates to CATSRGAGIVYEQYF.

This chain links TRBV29-1 with TRBJ2-5; D is perhaps TRBD1 (6 bases). The end of the DNA is better explained by TRBJ2-7, so the J call may be wrong. The CDR3 is made up of 13 amino acids. Germline CDR1 SQVTM, CDR2 ANQGSEA. The CDR3 nucleotides are TGCAGCGTTTTGGACAGAGCCTCCTACGAGCAGTACTTC. The encoded protein is CSVLDRASYEQYF.

The J gene is TRBJ2-7, the V gene TRBV15; the D is unclear. Germline loops: CDR1 LNHNV, CDR2 YYDKDF (reference sequence). The V and J ends lost 4 bases and 2 bases respectively, with 24 bases between them. CDR3 length: 18 amino acids. CDR3 region: CATSNPLITQLTPYEQYF. In DNA form, the CDR3 reads TGTGCCACCAGCAACCCCCTCATAACACAGTTAACTCCCTACGAGCAGTACTTC.

J is TRBJ2-1 and V is TRBV7-2; D is perhaps TRBD1 (5 bases). With 2 bases removed from V and 5 bases from J, the gap between germline ends came to 16 bases. Germline V gene data show CDR1 as SGHTA and CDR2 as FQGNSA. The CDR3 length is 16 residues. The CDR3 loop is CASSLFDRAPNNEQFF. DNA for the CDR3: TGTGCCAGCAGCTTATTTGACAGAGCCCCAAACAATGAGCAGTTCTTC.

The chain employs TRBV13 and TRBJ1-2; 12 nucleotides align to TRBD1. Germline-derived CDR1 and CDR2 are PRHDT and FYEKMQ (reference sequence). After removal of 6 bases from V and 8 bases from J, the junction contained 10 bases not matched to a gene. CDR3 length: 15 residues. In DNA form, the CDR3 reads TGTGCCAGCAGTCCACCGGGACAGGGGGCGCGGGGCTACACCTTC. It translates to CASSPPGQGARGYTF.

This chain links TRBV29-1 with TRBJ1-1; TRBD1 is a possible D gene (5 bases). The V gene lost 5 bases and the J gene lost 4 bases, with 23 bases spanning the gap. CDR3 length equals 16 residues. Germline CDR1 and CDR2: SQVTM and ANQGSEA. The CDR3, as DNA: TGCAGCGTTCAGGAACCCCCGGGACTCCCAAGCACTGAAGCTTTCTTT. As protein: CSVQEPPGLPSTEAFF. Using reference TRBV29-1 and TRBJ1-1 for the parts outside the CDR3, the full variable domain is SAVISQKPSRDICQRGTSLTIQCQVDSQVTMMFWYRQQPGQSLTLIATANQGSEATYESGFVIDKFPISRPNLTFSTLTVSNMSPEDSSIYLCSVQEPPGLPSTEAFFGQGTRLTVV.

This clone was counted a single time. The CDR3 spells CASSLESHGPDTQYF. In DNA form, the CDR3 reads TGTGCCAGCAGCTTAGAGTCCCACGGGCCAGATACGCAGTATTTT. The chain links TRBV13 to TRBJ2-3, with D hard to call. The V end was cut by 1 base, the J end by 4 bases, with 12 bases between. Per the germline V gene, CDR1 is PRHDT and CDR2 is FYEKMQ (reference sequence). The CDR3 runs 15 residues.

The chain recombines TRBV13 with TRBJ2-7; 8 nucleotides align to TRBD2. The V gene's germline CDR1 is PRHDT and CDR2 FYEKMQ (reference sequence). CDR3 length equals 17 residues. The V segment lost 5 bases and the J segment 3 bases; nucleotides outside the gene matches: 15. The CDR3 here is CASSPPGGGDTFYEQYF. CDR3 in DNA: TGTGCCAGCAGCCCACCGGGGGGGGGAGACACTTTCTACGAGCAGTACTTC.

V gene TRBV9 combines with J gene TRBJ2-1; a possible D gene is TRBD2 (6 bases). The CDR3 is 15 amino acids. The V gene's germline CDR1 is SGDLS and CDR2 YYNGEE. The V gene lost 2 bases and the J gene lost 0 bases, with 9 bases spanning the gap. The CDR3 spells CASSVAGTSYNEQFF. CDR3 DNA: TGTGCCAGCAGCGTCGCGGGGACCTCCTACAATGAGCAGTTCTTC.

The CDR3 DNA is TGTGCCAGCAAGTCCAGTGGGGAGACCCAGTACTTC. This encodes CASKSSGETQYF. The V gene is TRBV27, the J gene TRBJ2-5, with no clear D. Trimming removed 7 bases from V and 5 bases from J, with 11 bases in between. Germline CDR1 reads MNHEY; CDR2 reads SMNVEV (reference sequence). The CDR3 totals 12 residues.

The chain joins TRBV9 to TRBJ2-2, with 9 bases fitting TRBD2. The CDR3 has 21 amino acids. The germline V gene has CDR1 SGDLS and CDR2 YYNGEE. Trimming removed 3 bases from V and 6 bases from J; junction bases left unmatched: 24. Here the CDR3 reads CASSERQSGLAGPKKAGELFF. The CDR3 region has the DNA TGTGCCAGCAGCGAGAGACAGAGTGGGCTAGCGGGACCTAAGAAGGCCGGGGAGCTGTTTTTT.